A selection of T cell receptor beta chains follows, all from one sample in a study of blood T cell repertoires in COVID-19. TCRdb keeps only in-frame clones here, not all; method: immunoSEQ multiplex PCR. The sample lists about 240,000 clones; 85% to 90% were seen once. The material sequenced was peripheral blood. These receptors were taken from a woman in her seventies with active or convalescent COVID-19. Both conserved end residues are part of each CDR3. D genes are given only for firm matches. Expanded clones get a size class; other rows say once, few or many, or leave the size out.

size	J	D	V	DNA	CDR3
.	TRBJ1-5	.	TRBV6-1	TGTGCCAGCAGTGACGACACTCAGCCCCAGCATTTT	CASSDDTQPQHF
.	TRBJ1-2	.	TRBV4-3	TGCGCCAGCAGCCAAGAACCAAGGGGCAGGTATGGCTACACCTTC	CASSQEPRGRYGYTF
.	TRBJ2-3	.	TRBV18	TGTGCCAGCTCACCTCCAGGGAAGGCGGGCACAGATACGCAGTATTTT	CASSPPGKAGTDTQYF
.	TRBJ1-3	.	TRBV3-1/TRBV3-2	TGTGCCAGCAGCCAAGATAAGCGGAACTCTGGAAACACCATATATTTT	CASSQDKRNSGNTIYF
.	TRBJ2-6	TRBD1	TRBV20-1	TGCAGTGCTAGTGGGGCAGGGGGCGACTCTGGGGCCAACGTCCTGACTTTC	CSASGAGGDSGANVLTF
.	TRBJ1-3	.	TRBV19	TGTGCCAGTAGTCCCGAATCGGGGATCTCTGGAAACACCATATATTTT	CASSPESGISGNTIYF
once	TRBJ1-3	.	TRBV10-3	TGTGCCATCAGTGAGTCGCAGGGCCCGAGCTCTGGAAACACCATATATTTT	CAISESQGPSSGNTIYF
.	TRBJ2-2	TRBD1	TRBV11-3	TGTGCCAGCAGCCGAAGCGGAGACAGGGTGACCGGGGAGCTGTTTTTT	CASSRSGDRVTGELFF
.	TRBJ1-2	.	TRBV19	TGTGCCAGTAGTATAGCCCGCATAGTTAACTATGGCTACACCTTC	CASSIARIVNYGYTF
.	TRBJ1-4	.	TRBV14	TGTGCCAGCAGCCAAAAACCACAGGCCTTTAATGAAAAACTGTTTTTT	CASSQKPQAFNEKLFF
.	TRBJ2-5	.	TRBV5-1	TGCGCCAGCAGCTTGGCCGAAGGTGGGGCTTTTGGGACCCAGTACTTC	CASSLAEGGAFGTQYF
.	TRBJ2-5	.	TRBV5-4	TGTGCCAGCAGCGGAGAAGAGACCCAGTACTTC	CASSGEETQYF
.	TRBJ1-5	.	TRBV9	TGTGCCAGCAGCGTAGATCCCGCGGGGAATGGGAAGAGGAGCAATCAGCCCCAGCATTTT	CASSVDPAGNGKRSNQPQHF
once	TRBJ1-3	.	TRBV5-1	TGCGCCAGCAGAGAAGGGGGATCTGGAAACACCATATATTTT	CASREGGSGNTIYF
.	TRBJ2-7	TRBD1	TRBV4-3	TGCGCCAGCAGCCAGTTGACAGGGAACAACGAGCAGTACTTC	CASSQLTGNNEQYF
.	TRBJ1-6	.	TRBV6-4	TGTGCCAGCAGTGAACAAGGGAGTTCACCCCTCCACTTT	CASSEQGSSPLHF
.	TRBJ1-5	.	TRBV27	TGTGCCAGCAGTGGTCAGTCTAATCAGCCCCAGCATTTT	CASSGQSNQPQHF
.	TRBJ1-1	.	TRBV9	TGTGCCAGCAGCGTATCGGGCAGGGTGAACACTGAAGCTTTCTTT	CASSVSGRVNTEAFF
.	TRBJ1-5	TRBD1	TRBV4-1	TGCGCCAGCAGCCAGGAGTGGACAGGAAGGCAGCCCCAGCATTTT	CASSQEWTGRQPQHF
.	TRBJ2-7	.	TRBV6-5	TGTGCCAGCAGCTTGGACAGTGAATCCTACGAGCAGTACTTC	CASSLDSESYEQYF
.	TRBJ2-2	TRBD2	TRBV19	TGTGCCTCCCGGGGGGGGCTATCCGGGGAGCTGTTTTTT	CASRGGLSGELFF
.	TRBJ1-1	.	TRBV5-1	TGCGCCAGCAGCTGGAGTAGTGTTGAACCTGAAGCTTTCTTT	CASSWSSVEPEAFF
.	TRBJ1-2	.	TRBV5-4	TGTGCCAGCAGCGTCCGGGGGAACTATGGCTACACCTTC	CASSVRGNYGYTF
.	TRBJ1-1	.	TRBV4-1	TGCGCCAGCAGCCAACCCCGGCAGACAGTAAATGAAGCTTTCTTT	CASSQPRQTVNEAFF
.	TRBJ2-5	.	TRBV12-3/TRBV12-4	TGTGCCAGCCGAGGGGGGGATGCGGGGACCCAGTACTTC	CASRGGDAGTQYF
once	TRBJ1-1	.	TRBV12-3/TRBV12-4	TGTGCCAGCAGCTCCGGGGACACTGAAGCTTTCTTT	CASSSGDTEAFF
.	TRBJ1-6	.	TRBV11-3	TGTGCCAGCAGCCCCCTGGGGGGTTCACCCCTCCACTTT	CASSPLGGSPLHF
.	TRBJ2-5	TRBD2	TRBV9	TGTGCCAGCAGCGTAGGGACTAGACGGGGAGAGACCCAGTACTTC	CASSVGTRRGETQYF
.	TRBJ2-7	TRBD1	TRBV5-6	TGTGCCAGCAGCTTGGGGACAGGGTACGAGCAGTACTTC	CASSLGTGYEQYF
.	TRBJ1-4	.	TRBV3-1/TRBV3-2	TGTGCCAGCAGCCAAGCCCCGGTGAAAAATGAAAAACTGTTTTTT	CASSQAPVKNEKLFF
.	TRBJ1-1	TRBD1	TRBV29-1	TGCAGCGTTGTGACAGGGGGCGTAGGAACTGAAGCTTTCTTT	CSVVTGGVGTEAFF
.	TRBJ2-7	.	TRBV5-4	TGTGCCAGCAGCATTCGACTTTCGATGTCCTACGAGCAGTACTTC	CASSIRLSMSYEQYF
.	TRBJ2-3	TRBD2	TRBV7-9	TGTGCCAGCAGCCCTAGAGTAGCGGGGGGCACAGATACGCAGTATTTT	CASSPRVAGGTDTQYF
.	TRBJ1-1	.	TRBV19	TGTGCCAGTAGTAAAGGACAAAAAAGCGCTGAAGCTTTCTTT	CASSKGQKSAEAFF